A single sample gave rise to the 5 T cell receptor beta chains below, sequenced in a study of cytomegalovirus exposure and HLA in healthy donors. Primers: 60 Vbeta forward and 13 Jbeta reverse. The data were produced by immunoSEQ multiplex PCR, yet TCRdb's version contains in-frame clones alone and is incomplete. The profile shows 30,000 to 35,000 clones, around 83% of them singletons. Sequenced sample: PBMCs. The receptors derive from a woman under 30 in good health and CMV-seronegative.

The DNA of the CDR3 is TGTGCCAGTAGCCCCGACCCGGACACCAGTTCACCCCTCCACTTT. This gives the protein CASSPDPDTSSPLHF. This chain connects TRBV19 to TRBJ1-6, with a weak D call TRBD1 (5 bases). The germline V gene has CDR1 LNHDA and CDR2 SQIVND (reference sequence). Trimming removed 6 bases at V and 9 bases at J, with 18 bases between. The CDR3 has 15 amino acids.

The gene calls are TRBV9 and TRBJ2-1; 9 bases line up with TRBD2. This CDR3 has 15 residues. The germline gives CDR1 SGDLS, CDR2 YYNGEE. Losses at the gene ends were 0 bases for V and 5 bases for J; bases not matched to a gene: 3. This CDR3 reads CASSVGAGGHNEQFF. Written as DNA, the CDR3 is TGTGCCAGCAGCGTAGGAGCGGGGGGCCACAATGAGCAGTTCTTC.

The chain links TRBV5-4 to TRBJ1-1; weak D call: TRBD1 (6 bases). Germline CDR1 reads SGHNT; CDR2 reads YYREEE (reference sequence). Trimming cost V 0 bases and J 7 bases, with 10 bases left between them. This CDR3 contains 13 residues. This CDR3 is CASSLVGGVEAFF. For the CDR3, the DNA is TGTGCCAGCAGCTTGGTAGGGGGAGTTGAAGCTTTCTTT.

The chain joins TRBV2 to TRBJ2-3; possible D gene TRBD1, 6 bases. Germline CDR1 is SNHLY and CDR2 is FYNNEI. With 3 bases removed from V and 4 bases from J, the gap between germline ends came to 14 bases. This CDR3 is 15 amino acids long. CDR3 sequence reads: CASSDPQGDADTQYF. CDR3 coding DNA: TGTGCCAGCAGTGACCCACAGGGCGATGCAGATACGCAGTATTTT.

The J gene is TRBJ1-2, the V gene TRBV11-2; TRBD1 aligns across 9 bases. CDR3 length: 16 residues. Per the germline V gene, CDR1 is SGHAT and CDR2 is FQNNGV. The V segment lost 6 bases and the J segment 4 bases; nucleotides outside the gene matches: 12. The CDR3 reads CASRGQETGGFYGYTF. Here the CDR3 DNA reads TGTGCCAGCAGGGGCCAGGAGACAGGGGGTTTCTATGGCTACACCTTC.